The 12 T cell receptor beta chains below all came from one sample that was sequenced in a study of cytomegalovirus exposure and HLA in healthy donors. PCR amplification relied on 60 Vbeta primers (plus 13 Jbeta primers). Produced via immunoSEQ multiplex PCR; TCRdb's table is partial and in-frame only. The profile shows fewer than 200,000 clones, approximately 70% of them singletons. Sequencing used PBMCs. All receptors derive from a woman between 18 and 29 years old in good health and CMV-seropositive.

The V gene is TRBV28, the J gene TRBJ2-1, with 10 positions matching TRBD1. The V gene's germline CDR1 is MDHEN and CDR2 SYDVKM. The CDR3 sequence is 16 residues long. V trimming: 4 bases; J trimming: 4 bases; junction bases outside the gene matches: 7. Written as DNA, the CDR3 is TGTGCCAGCAGTTCACCAGCGGGACAGGGGTACAATGAGCAGTTCTTC. This encodes CASSSPAGQGYNEQFF. Supplemented by reference TRBV28 and TRBJ2-1, the full variable domain reads DVKVTQSSRYLVKRTGEKVFLECVQDMDHENMFWYRQDPGLGLRLIYFSYDVKMKEKGDIPEGYSVSREKKERFSLILESASTNQTSMYLCASSSPAGQGYNEQFFGPGTRLTVL.

The genes are TRBV28 and TRBJ2-6, with D possibly being TRBD1 (5 bases). CDR1 is MDHEN, CDR2 SYDVKM, per germline. V was trimmed by 4 bases and J by 0 bases, leaving 7 bases between them. The CDR3 covers 15 residues. The CDR3 region has the DNA TGTGCCAGCAGTTACAGGAACTCTGGGGCCAACGTCCTGACTTTC. This codes for CASSYRNSGANVLTF.

The chain employs TRBV19 and TRBJ1-2; TRBD1 agrees at 12 bases. The ends lost 2 bases at V and 7 bases at J; junction bases unmatched: 8. Germline values: CDR1 LNHDA, CDR2 SQIVND (reference sequence). The CDR3 loop spans 16 amino acids. The CDR3 DNA follows: TGTGCCAGTAGTATACCCCCGGGACAGGGGGCTCGTGGCTACACCTTC. Encoded protein: CASSIPPGQGARGYTF.

This sequence joins TRBV11-2 and TRBJ2-5; TRBD2 aligns across 7 bases. V trimming: 4 bases; J trimming: 1 base; junction bases outside the gene matches: 9. The CDR3 consists of 16 residues. CDR1 and CDR2 from the germline V gene are SGHAT and FQNNGV. The CDR3 DNA is TGTGCCAGCAGCTCCCACCAAGCGGGGACCCAAGAGACCCAGTACTTC. It is translated as CASSSHQAGTQETQYF.

V is TRBV27 and J is TRBJ1-1, with TRBD1 as a possible D gene (6 bases). CDR1 MNHEY and CDR2 SMNVEV come from the germline V gene (reference sequence). V shed 2 bases and J shed 0 bases, with 10 bases lying between them. The CDR3 spans 15 residues. The CDR3 is CASSLTGHLNTEAFF. The CDR3 DNA reads as TGTGCCAGCAGTTTAACGGGACACCTGAACACTGAAGCTTTCTTT.

The rearrangement joins TRBV5-6 to TRBJ2-5; 8 positions agree with TRBD1. The CDR3 has 16 residues. Germline V gene sequence: CDR1 SGHDT, CDR2 YYEEEE. Trimming at V came to 3 bases and at J to 1 base, leaving 8 bases not matched to a gene. For the CDR3, the DNA is TGTGCCAGCAGCTCCCGGGACAGGAGCCTCCAAGAGACCCAGTACTTC. It translates to CASSSRDRSLQETQYF.

In its sample, this clone was seen once. This chain joins TRBV7-9 and TRBJ2-1, with 11 bases aligning to TRBD2. This CDR3 region has 15 residues. Looked up from germline, CDR1 is SEHNR and CDR2 is FQNEAQ (reference sequence). The ends lost 3 bases at V and 2 bases at J; junction bases unmatched: 0. The chain's CDR3 is CASSFSGGAYNEQFF. CDR3 DNA sequence: TGTGCCAGCAGCTTTAGCGGGGGGGCCTACAATGAGCAGTTCTTC.

This clone was observed a few times. The chain is built from TRBV19 and TRBJ1-3; the D is unclear. In germline, CDR1 is LNHDA, CDR2 SQIVND (reference sequence). Trimming shortened V by 4 bases and J by 6 bases, and 13 bases separated the two germline ends. The CDR3 runs 14 residues. DNA of the CDR3: TGTGCCAGTAGTAGCACGGGGAACTCAAACACCATATATTTT. This codes for CASSSTGNSNTIYF.

The chain combines TRBV15 with TRBJ1-2; 10 bases align to TRBD1. After removal of 6 bases from V and 7 bases from J, the junction contained 5 bases not matched to a gene. Germline lookup yields CDR1 LNHNV and CDR2 YYDKDF (reference sequence). The CDR3 contains 13 residues. CDR3 sequence (DNA): TGTGCCACCAGTCCGGACAGGGGGACTGGCTACACCTTC. It is translated as CATSPDRGTGYTF.

This chain links TRBV11-2 with TRBJ2-7, with D unclear. In germline, CDR1 is SGHAT, CDR2 FQNNGV. Trimming shortened V by 2 bases and J by 4 bases, and 12 bases separated the two germline ends. The CDR3 length is 14 residues. CDR3 residues: CASSLSSGGYEQYF. CDR3 DNA sequence: TGTGCCAGCAGCTTAAGCAGTGGCGGATACGAGCAGTACTTC.

V usage is TRBV4-2 and J usage is TRBJ2-7; 10 bases agree with TRBD1. The germline gives CDR1 LGHNA, CDR2 YNFKEQ. CDR3 length: 18 amino acids. V was pared by 4 bases and J by 0 bases, with 12 bases of the junction left unmatched. The CDR3 DNA sequence: TGTGCCAGCAGCCGAGACCGCCCGGGACAGGGGATCTCCTACGAGCAGTACTTC. This translates into CASSRDRPGQGISYEQYF.

The chain joins TRBV14 to TRBJ2-7; unclear D gene. The CDR3 is 17 amino acids. V was shortened by 0 bases and J by 5 bases, with 20 bases between the two germline ends. Germline CDR1 is SGHDN and CDR2 is FVKESK. The DNA for the CDR3 is TGTGCCAGCAGCCAAGATGCGCTAATGCAGGTCCAAGACGAGCAGTACTTC. Translation gives CASSQDALMQVQDEQYF.